This TCR beta chain is from a study of shared clonotypes between healthy human individuals. Study-level points and caveats: In this cohort, only blood was sampled, and tissue repertoires likely differ. The study's rarefaction showed incomplete sorted-subset sequencing despite large depth.

Measured with immunoSEQ multiplex PCR; TCRdb has only the in-frame clones, and not every one. The sample yields some 2 million clones, about 95% seen once. Details on this clone: Its target is unknown. The identical CDR3 is also encoded by other nucleotide sequences in the sample.

The ends were cut back, 4 bases at V and 1 base at J, with 11 bases in the middle. This CDR3 region has 15 residues. The germline V gene encodes CDR1 SEHNR and CDR2 FQNEAQ (reference sequence). Naivety among CD8 cells was defined by CD45RO negativity and positive CCR7 selection, thereby excluding terminally differentiated effector memory CD45RA+ cells. The sequence was collected from a man younger than 30 in good health. The chain combines TRBV7-9 with TRBJ1-5; a weak D match, TRBD1 (5 bases). The sequencing input was naive CD8+ T cells sorted from blood. DNA of the CDR3: TGTGCCAGCAGCTCCACAGGAACCAGCAATCAGCCCCAGCATTTT. Translated, it gives CASSSTGTSNQPQHF.